The clone carrying this TCR beta chain was found a few times. Its cognate antigen is unknown. These data originate in a study of response to subunit inactivated influenza vaccine. TCRdb re-analysed the RT-PCR reads in MiXCR, keeping a single row per CDR3 protein. There are more than 600,000 distinct CDR3 sequences in the sample; less than 20% occur only once, and under 13% lies in the top ten. CDR3 length equals 14 residues. Germline V CDR1 and CDR2: DFQATT, SNEGSKA (reference sequence). The trim removed 3 bases at V and 9 bases at J, leaving 9 bases unmatched. Study-wide findings and caveats: The authors suggested that few new T cells are recruited per seasonal influenza vaccination.

Sample: PBMCs from blood, taken around 5 days after vaccination. V gene TRBV20-1 combines with J gene TRBJ2-1; TRBD2 matches 9 bases. The clonotype originates from a middle-aged man who received an inactivated influenza vaccine. This chain's CDR3 is CSASVAGVGVEQFF. In DNA, the CDR3 is TGCAGTGCTAGTGTAGCGGGAGTGGGCGTTGAGCAGTTCTTC.